This T cell receptor beta chain was recovered during a study of blood T cell repertoires in COVID-19. Original processing methods: Reference gene primer amplification gave nucleated cell count estimates. The protocol was immunoSEQ multiplex PCR, while the TCRdb copy is restricted to in-frame clones and leaves out a portion. Clone size and the V and J calls come from that table; the DNA yielded D and trimming. The data contain 120,000 or so clones, over 65% of them singletons. The origin of this receptor is a woman older than 75 with acute or convalescent COVID-19. Sequencing was carried out using peripheral blood.

The CDR3 here is CASSLGPGEQYF. The CDR3 nucleotides are TGTGCCAGCAGCTTGGGGCCGGGGGAGCAGTACTTC. The V and J genes are TRBV5-6 and TRBJ2-7; tentative D call: TRBD2 (5 bases). V shed 0 bases and J shed 7 bases, with 8 bases lying between them. CDR3 length equals 12 residues. CDR1 and CDR2 from the germline V gene are SGHDT and YYEEEE. Complete variable domain (other parts from reference TRBV5-6 and TRBJ2-7): DAGVTQSPTHLIKTRGQQVTLRCSPKSGHDTVSWYQQALGQGPQFIFQYYEEEERQRGNFPDRFSGHQFPNYSSELNVNALLLGDSALYLCASSLGPGEQYFGPGTRLTVT.